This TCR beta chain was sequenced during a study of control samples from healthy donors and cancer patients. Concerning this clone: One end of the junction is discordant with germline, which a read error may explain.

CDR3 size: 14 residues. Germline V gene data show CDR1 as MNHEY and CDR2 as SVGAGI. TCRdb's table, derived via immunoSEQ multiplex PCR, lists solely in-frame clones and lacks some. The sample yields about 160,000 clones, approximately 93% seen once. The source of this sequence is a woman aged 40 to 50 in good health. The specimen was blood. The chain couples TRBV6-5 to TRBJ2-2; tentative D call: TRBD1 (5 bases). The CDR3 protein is CASIVSGNAGELFF. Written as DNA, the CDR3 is TGTGCCAGCATTGTTTCAGGGAACGCCGGGGAGCTGTTTTTT.